This TCR beta chain stems from a study of T cell changes during pregnancy in multiple sclerosis. Assay: immunoSEQ multiplex PCR; the TCRdb copy retains only in-frame clones and omits some. The table shows about 68,000 clones, with roughly 89% occurring only once. CDR1 and CDR2 (germline): LNHNV, YYDKDF (reference sequence). The ends were cut back, 0 bases at V and 8 bases at J, with 16 bases in the middle. This CDR3 region has 15 residues. The rearrangement uses TRBV15 and TRBJ1-2; D is perhaps TRBD1 (5 bases). The source material was peripheral blood, sampled in the second trimester of pregnancy. The TCR was taken from a female donor with multiple sclerosis, enrolled in a pregnancy study. Here the CDR3 DNA reads TGTGCCACCAGCAGAGATAAACGGCAGGGCGAGGGCTACACCTTC. This translates into CATSRDKRQGEGYTF.